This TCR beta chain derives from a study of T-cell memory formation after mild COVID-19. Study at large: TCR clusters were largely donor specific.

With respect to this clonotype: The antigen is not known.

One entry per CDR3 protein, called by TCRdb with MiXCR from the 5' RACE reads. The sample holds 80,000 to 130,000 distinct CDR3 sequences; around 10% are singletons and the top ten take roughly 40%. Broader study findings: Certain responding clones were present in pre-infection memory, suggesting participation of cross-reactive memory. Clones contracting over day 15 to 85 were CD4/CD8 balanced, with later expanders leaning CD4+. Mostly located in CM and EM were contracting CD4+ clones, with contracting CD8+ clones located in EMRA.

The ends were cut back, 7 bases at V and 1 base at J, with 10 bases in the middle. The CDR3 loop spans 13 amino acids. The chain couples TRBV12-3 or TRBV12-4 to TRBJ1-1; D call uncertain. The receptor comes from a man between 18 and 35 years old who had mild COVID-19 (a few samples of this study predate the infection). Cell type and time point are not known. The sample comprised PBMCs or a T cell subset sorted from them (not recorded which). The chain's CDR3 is CASKPNKNTEAFF. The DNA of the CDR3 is TGTGCCAGCAAACCTAATAAGAACACTGAAGCTTTCTTT.